Presented here are 10 T cell receptor beta chains from one specimen sequenced in a study of blood T cell repertoires in COVID-19. Assay: immunoSEQ multiplex PCR; the TCRdb copy retains only in-frame clones and omits some. The table lists 130,000 to 150,000 clones, roughly 86% of them singletons, with more than 0.8% in the top ten. Sequences were obtained from peripheral blood. These receptors all come from a woman in her fifties or sixties with acute or convalescent COVID-19.

The gene calls are TRBV18 and TRBJ1-5; D gene ambiguous. CDR1 and CDR2 (germline): KGHSH, LQKENI. Trimming took 2 bases from V and 0 from J, leaving 11 bases between them. The CDR3 consists of 16 residues. CDR3 bases: TGTGCCAGCTCACCAATGGCAGGCGTTAGCAATCAGCCCCAGCATTTT. This gives the protein CASSPMAGVSNQPQHF.

The CDR3 spells CASSSSGTSGNEQFF. CDR3 sequence (DNA): TGTGCCAGCAGCTCCAGTGGGACTAGCGGCAATGAGCAGTTCTTC. V and J are TRBV27 and TRBJ2-1; 11 nucleotides align to TRBD2. This CDR3 is 15 amino acids long. With V trimmed by 6 bases and J by 6 bases, 7 bases remained unmatched. In germline, CDR1 is MNHEY, CDR2 SMNVEV (reference sequence).

V and J are TRBV21-1 and TRBJ1-3. TRBV21-1 is a known pseudogene. CDR3 size: 14 residues. The CDR3 loop is CASSPGERGDTIYF. The CDR3, as DNA: TGTGCCAGCAGCCCGGGGGAGAGAGGGGACACCATATATTTT.

V gene TRBV4-1 combines with J gene TRBJ2-7, with TRBD2 as a possible D gene (5 bases). Germline V lookup: CDR1 MGHRA, CDR2 YSYEKL. The ends were cut back, 0 bases at V and 6 bases at J, with 12 bases in the middle. The CDR3 sequence is 14 residues long. The CDR3 reads CASSQDLAASEQYF. The CDR3 region has the DNA TGCGCCAGCAGCCAAGATCTAGCTGCCAGCGAGCAGTACTTC.

This chain connects TRBV5-8 to TRBJ2-5, with 7 bases lining up with TRBD1. There are 14 residues in the CDR3. V was clipped by 0 bases and J by 5 bases; unmatched bases: 4. Looked up from germline, CDR1 is SGHTS and CDR2 is YDEGEE. In DNA, the CDR3 is TGTGCCAGCAGCTTGGAAGGCAGGGGGGAGACCCAGTACTTC. Its translation is CASSLEGRGETQYF.

V usage is TRBV6-1 and J usage is TRBJ2-1, with D possibly TRBD2 on 5 matching bases. This CDR3 is 14 amino acids long. The germline CDR1 and CDR2 sequences are MNHNS and SASEGT. V was shortened by 0 bases and J by 7 bases, with 10 bases between the two germline ends. The CDR3 region is CASSEAPSKNEQFF. Written as DNA, the CDR3 is TGTGCCAGCAGTGAAGCGCCTAGCAAGAATGAGCAGTTCTTC.

The chain recombines TRBV10-1 with TRBJ2-3, with 11 bases that match TRBD2. Germline CDR1 WNHNN, CDR2 SYGVQD (reference sequence). This CDR3 is built from 16 residues. V shed 5 bases, J shed 6 bases, and the junction held 10 bases outside the gene matches. CDR3 nucleotide sequence: TGCGCCAGCAGTCTCGTTAGCGGGGGGGCCTTGGATACGCAGTATTTT. This codes for CASSLVSGGALDTQYF.

This rearrangement joins TRBV7-9 to TRBJ1-2; a possible D gene is TRBD1 (6 bases). The germline V gene encodes CDR1 SEHNR and CDR2 FQNEAQ (reference sequence). CDR3 size: 15 residues. Trimming took 1 base from V and 4 from J, leaving 13 bases between them. This CDR3 is CASSLVGNRAYGYTF. The CDR3 nucleotides are TGTGCCAGCAGCTTAGTGGGCAACAGGGCCTATGGCTACACCTTC.

The rearrangement links TRBV29-1 to TRBJ1-1, with D tentatively TRBD1 (6 bases). CDR1 is SQVTM, CDR2 ANQGSEA, per germline. V lost 6 bases and J 0 bases, leaving 11 bases between the germline ends. The CDR3 length is 13 residues. Here the CDR3 reads CSVQGYMNTEAFF. CDR3 coding DNA: TGCAGCGTACAGGGTTACATGAACACTGAAGCTTTCTTT.

The rearrangement uses TRBV19 and TRBJ1-1; 8 positions match TRBD1. The CDR3 has 17 residues. The V gene end was trimmed by 6 bases and the J gene end by 0 bases; junction bases not matched to a gene: 12. CDR1 and CDR2 from the germline V gene are LNHDA and SQIVND (reference sequence). Here the CDR3 DNA reads TGTGCCAGTAGCAAAAGAGGAGGACAGGGTATGAACACTGAAGCTTTCTTT. Protein: CASSKRGGQGMNTEAFF.